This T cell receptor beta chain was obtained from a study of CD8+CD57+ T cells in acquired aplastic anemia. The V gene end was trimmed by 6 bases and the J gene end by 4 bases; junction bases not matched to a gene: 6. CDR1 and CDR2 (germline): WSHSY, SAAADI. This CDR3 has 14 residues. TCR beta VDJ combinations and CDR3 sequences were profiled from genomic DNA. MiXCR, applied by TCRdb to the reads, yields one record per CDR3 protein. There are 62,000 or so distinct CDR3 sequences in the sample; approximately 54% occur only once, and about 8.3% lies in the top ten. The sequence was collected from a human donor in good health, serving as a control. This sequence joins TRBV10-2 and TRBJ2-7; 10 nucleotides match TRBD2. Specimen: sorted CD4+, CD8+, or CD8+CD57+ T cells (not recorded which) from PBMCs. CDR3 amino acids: CASRRAGGQYEQYF. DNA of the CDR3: TGCGCCAGCAGAAGAGCGGGGGGGCAATACGAGCAGTACTTC.